This is a list of T cell receptor beta chains from one sample in a study of neurological immune-mediated disorders. TCRdb re-analysed the 5' RACE reads in MiXCR, keeping a single row per CDR3 protein. The sample yields roughly 31,000 distinct CDR3 sequences, approximately 4.4% seen once. The sample consisted of PBMCs. Receptors were obtained from a man aged 18-30 years in good health. CDR3s include the opening cysteine and the closing phenylalanine or tryptophan. The D gene is left open where the match is weak. Some rows have no size entry. The others give once, few or many, or a class for an expanded clone.

many | TRBJ1-5 | TRBV7-9 | - | CASSLGSQPQHF
many | TRBJ1-6 | TRBV6-2/TRBV6-3 | - | CASSTDSTSYNSPLHF
many | TRBJ1-6 | TRBV10-3 | - | CAISSARGASSPLHF
many | TRBJ2-7 | TRBV5-1 | - | CASSYTGTNSYEQYF
many | TRBJ2-3 | TRBV20-1 | - | CSARPKQGAQYF
many | TRBJ1-1 | TRBV24-1 | - | CATTGGPDTEAFF
many | TRBJ2-7 | TRBV29-1 | - | CSVEKGGAEQYF
many | TRBJ1-6 | TRBV7-9 | - | CASSLGGTKDSPLHF
many | TRBJ1-5 | TRBV6-5 | - | CASSPRSVKQPQHF
many | TRBJ2-2 | TRBV10-3 | - | CAIKGANTGELFF
many | TRBJ2-5 | TRBV5-1 | TRBD1 | CASSSLGTGVKETQYF
many | TRBJ2-1 | TRBV6-2/TRBV6-3 | - | CASSYRDNEQFF
many | TRBJ2-2 | TRBV7-8 | TRBD1 | CASSALDRTYNTGELFF
many | TRBJ2-3 | TRBV7-7 | - | CASSSTAFPTDTQYF
many | TRBJ2-2 | TRBV7-7 | - | CASSFYGDSRTGELFF
many | TRBJ1-5 | TRBV20-1 | TRBD1 | CSATGQGGTQPQHF
many | TRBJ2-1 | TRBV5-1 | - | CASSTVTQSVRGHNEQFF
many | TRBJ2-7 | TRBV5-1 | - | CASSLDRPARYEQYF
many | TRBJ2-3 | TRBV6-5 | TRBD1 | CASSSTGDTQYF
many | TRBJ1-2 | TRBV5-6 | - | CASSPGGYGYTF
many | TRBJ2-5 | TRBV19 | TRBD1 | CASSTSGTAWETQYF
many | TRBJ2-1 | TRBV6-2/TRBV6-3 | - | CASSYPPFREQFF
many | TRBJ2-5 | TRBV7-8 | - | CASSGRGWDETQYF
many | TRBJ1-4 | TRBV28 | - | CASSLEVTVTTATNEKLFF
- | TRBJ1-2 | TRBV18 | - | CASSPGAGKYGYTF
many | TRBJ2-1 | TRBV20-1 | - | CSAIPIGLLHNEQFF
many | TRBJ1-1 | TRBV11-1 | - | CASKGRRNTEAFF
medium-sized | TRBJ1-6 | TRBV19 | - | CASSIQGNSPLHF
many | TRBJ2-7 | TRBV7-2 | - | CASSLVSTYEQYF
many | TRBJ1-3 | TRBV10-3 | - | CAIATVSSGNTIYF
many | TRBJ2-2 | TRBV5-1 | - | CASSLPTNTGELFF
many | TRBJ2-6 | TRBV5-1 | - | CASSLAPAGANVLTF
many | TRBJ2-3 | TRBV7-2 | - | CASSYRVADTQYF
many | TRBJ2-2 | TRBV7-3 | - | CASSLISNTGELFF
many | TRBJ1-1 | TRBV12-3/TRBV12-4 | - | CASSSFTQGEAFF
many | TRBJ2-7 | TRBV6-5 | - | CASSLDTYSNSYEQYF
many | TRBJ2-7 | TRBV4-2 | - | CASSQVGGGYEQYF
many | TRBJ2-1 | TRBV5-1 | - | CASLEQFF
many | TRBJ2-6 | TRBV5-1 | - | CASSQNTLSGANVLTF
many | TRBJ1-2 | TRBV7-2 | - | CASSSDESFGYTF
many | TRBJ2-7 | TRBV20-1 | TRBD1 | CSAKDWRGQGAYEQYF
many | TRBJ2-3 | TRBV3-1 | TRBD1 | CASSQGDRADTQYF
many | TRBJ2-1 | TRBV12-3/TRBV12-4 | TRBD2 | CASRGTSNNEQFF
many | TRBJ1-1 | TRBV9 | - | CASSVFPGHPNTEAFF
many | TRBJ2-5 | TRBV7-2 | TRBD2 | CASSLGSGGVETQYF
many | TRBJ2-5 | TRBV5-1 | - | CASSLPGVTETQYF
few | TRBJ1-2 | TRBV6-5 | - | CASSSILDSHYGYTF